This record looks at one T cell receptor beta chain sequence and its context. This sample stems from a study of blood T cell repertoires in COVID-19. Looking at the study overall: Sites in the United States, Italy and Spain provided acute and convalescent COVID-19 samples.

The CDR3 totals 13 residues. Germline-derived CDR1 and CDR2 are SGDLS and YYNGEE. V lost 0 bases and J 8 bases, leaving 6 bases between the germline ends. The table came from immunoSEQ multiplex PCR; TCRdb's copy has only in-frame clones and leaves some out. The table records approximately 250,000 clones, 84% of them present only once. This chain uses TRBV9 with TRBJ1-6, with D unclear. Material for sequencing was peripheral blood. This TCR was sampled from a woman between 40 and 55 years old who had recovered from COVID-19. In nucleotides, the CDR3 is TGTGCCAGCAGCGTAGCCCTAGATTCACCCCTCCACTTT. It specifies CASSVALDSPLHF.